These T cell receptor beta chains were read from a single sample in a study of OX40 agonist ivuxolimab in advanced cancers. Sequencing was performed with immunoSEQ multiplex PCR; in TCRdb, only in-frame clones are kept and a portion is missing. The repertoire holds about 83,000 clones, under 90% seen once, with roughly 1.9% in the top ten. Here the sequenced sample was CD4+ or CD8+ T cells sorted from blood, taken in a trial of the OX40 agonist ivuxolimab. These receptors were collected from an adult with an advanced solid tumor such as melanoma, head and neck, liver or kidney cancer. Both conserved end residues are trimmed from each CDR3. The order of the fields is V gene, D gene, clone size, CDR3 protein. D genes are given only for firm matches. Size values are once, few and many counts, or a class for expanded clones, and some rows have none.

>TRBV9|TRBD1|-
ASSVRGHGTDTQY
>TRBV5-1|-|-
ASTPLGGSFGNTIY
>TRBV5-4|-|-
ASSLVQGPSGANVLT
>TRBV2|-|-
ASSDGSSGTQY
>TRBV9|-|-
ASSVGRTPAQY
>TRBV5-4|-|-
ASSLGQSTDTQY
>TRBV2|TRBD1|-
ASEGQGAREQY
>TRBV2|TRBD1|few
ASSWTGDNGYT
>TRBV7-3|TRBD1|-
ASSRDRVADTQY
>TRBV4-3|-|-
ASSQAVGTDTQY
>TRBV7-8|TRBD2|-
ASSSRRFAGVSYNEQF
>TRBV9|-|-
ASSVVLGAPGANVLT
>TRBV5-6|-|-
ASSSTGGRGGYGYT
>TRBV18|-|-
ASSPSGMSTDTQY
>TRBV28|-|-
ASSLSEGAGNTEAF
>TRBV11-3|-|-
ASSLDKHTEAF
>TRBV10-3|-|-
AIRDSGDTGELF
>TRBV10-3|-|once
AISALRQAGRDVMNTEAF
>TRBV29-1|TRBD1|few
SGQGTTSSYEQY
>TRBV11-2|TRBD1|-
ASSFRTGGGGEQF
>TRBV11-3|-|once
ASSLDSLRGELF
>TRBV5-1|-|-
ASSFETGEQF
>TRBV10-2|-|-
ASSESGGQPQH
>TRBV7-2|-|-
ASSLELEARGQY
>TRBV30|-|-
AWSVQVVGELF
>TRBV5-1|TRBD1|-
ASSLAGQGLAYGYT
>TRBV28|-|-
ASSPPHTPYEQY
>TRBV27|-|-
ASSLEVSGYGYT
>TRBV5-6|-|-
ASSVRFGGTQY
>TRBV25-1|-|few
ASRADIGVYNSPLH
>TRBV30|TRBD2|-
AWSGTSGGPGAETQY